The rows below give T cell receptor beta chains drawn from one sample of a study of shared clonotypes between healthy human individuals. Sequencing was performed with immunoSEQ multiplex PCR; in TCRdb, only in-frame clones are kept and a portion is missing. The table records about 550,000 clones, just under 97% of them present only once. Sequencing was performed on naive CD8+ T cells sorted from blood. Source of these receptors: a woman in her 30s in good health. CDR3s include the opening cysteine and the closing phenylalanine or tryptophan. The order of the fields is CDR3 protein, CDR3 length, V gene, J gene.

CDR3aa: CASSRDREGSTNEKLFF
len: 17
v_gene: TRBV19
j_gene: TRBJ1-4

CDR3aa: CASYGHTDTQYF
len: 12
v_gene: TRBV5-1
j_gene: TRBJ2-3

CDR3aa: CASSMAGVSYEQYF
len: 14
v_gene: TRBV19
j_gene: TRBJ2-7

CDR3aa: CASSSGRRGEQYF
len: 13
v_gene: TRBV10-2
j_gene: TRBJ2-7

CDR3aa: CASSLGVLDSPLHF
len: 14
v_gene: TRBV28
j_gene: TRBJ1-6

CDR3aa: CASSERTSDTQYF
len: 13
v_gene: TRBV27
j_gene: TRBJ2-3

CDR3aa: CSASSPRKLFF
len: 11
v_gene: TRBV20-1
j_gene: TRBJ1-4

CDR3aa: CASRVQGLRNNEQFF
len: 15
v_gene: TRBV28
j_gene: TRBJ2-1

CDR3aa: CASSEAGHYEQYF
len: 13
v_gene: TRBV2
j_gene: TRBJ2-7

CDR3aa: CASSIPGVNQPQHF
len: 14
v_gene: TRBV19
j_gene: TRBJ1-5

CDR3aa: CASSPRRTGELFF
len: 13
v_gene: TRBV27
j_gene: TRBJ2-2

CDR3aa: CASSHGAGAYYEQYF
len: 15
v_gene: TRBV14
j_gene: TRBJ2-7

CDR3aa: CASSFSYGQADGYTF
len: 15
v_gene: TRBV7-3
j_gene: TRBJ1-2

CDR3aa: CASSYASLAANEQYF
len: 15
v_gene: TRBV6-5
j_gene: TRBJ2-7

CDR3aa: CASTEGGFDTEAFF
len: 14
v_gene: TRBV5-4
j_gene: TRBJ1-1

CDR3aa: CASSLGVFGADTQYF
len: 15
v_gene: TRBV7-8
j_gene: TRBJ2-3

CDR3aa: CASSPTGYNEQFF
len: 13
v_gene: TRBV5-4
j_gene: TRBJ2-1

CDR3aa: CASSEWTSGRYEQYF
len: 15
v_gene: TRBV6-1
j_gene: TRBJ2-7

CDR3aa: CATSSFSGRAHNEQFF
len: 16
v_gene: TRBV15
j_gene: TRBJ2-1

CDR3aa: CASSYSGRHSPLHF
len: 14
v_gene: TRBV6-5
j_gene: TRBJ1-6

CDR3aa: CASSSTIGGLAGEVEQYF
len: 18
v_gene: TRBV5-5
j_gene: TRBJ2-7

CDR3aa: CASSPPSGEFHGYTF
len: 15
v_gene: TRBV5-1
j_gene: TRBJ1-2

CDR3aa: CASSSGTGNYGYTF
len: 14
v_gene: TRBV7-2
j_gene: TRBJ1-2

CDR3aa: CSVEGDPAGQETQYF
len: 15
v_gene: TRBV29-1
j_gene: TRBJ2-5

CDR3aa: CATSQSPGGHEQYF
len: 14
v_gene: TRBV15
j_gene: TRBJ2-7

CDR3aa: CACGTSGRRSSYNEQFF
len: 17
v_gene: TRBV30
j_gene: TRBJ2-1

CDR3aa: CASSLGFVGTSTDTQYF
len: 17
v_gene: TRBV5-6
j_gene: TRBJ2-3

CDR3aa: CAWSVQTTDNEQFF
len: 14
v_gene: TRBV30
j_gene: TRBJ2-1

CDR3aa: CASSSEVLFSGSRNEQFF
len: 18
v_gene: TRBV5-1
j_gene: TRBJ2-1

CDR3aa: CASSAEVGNTIYF
len: 13
v_gene: TRBV7-9
j_gene: TRBJ1-3

CDR3aa: CASGREFTGELFF
len: 13
v_gene: TRBV27
j_gene: TRBJ2-2

CDR3aa: CASSLVGSSYEQYF
len: 14
v_gene: TRBV7-9
j_gene: TRBJ2-7